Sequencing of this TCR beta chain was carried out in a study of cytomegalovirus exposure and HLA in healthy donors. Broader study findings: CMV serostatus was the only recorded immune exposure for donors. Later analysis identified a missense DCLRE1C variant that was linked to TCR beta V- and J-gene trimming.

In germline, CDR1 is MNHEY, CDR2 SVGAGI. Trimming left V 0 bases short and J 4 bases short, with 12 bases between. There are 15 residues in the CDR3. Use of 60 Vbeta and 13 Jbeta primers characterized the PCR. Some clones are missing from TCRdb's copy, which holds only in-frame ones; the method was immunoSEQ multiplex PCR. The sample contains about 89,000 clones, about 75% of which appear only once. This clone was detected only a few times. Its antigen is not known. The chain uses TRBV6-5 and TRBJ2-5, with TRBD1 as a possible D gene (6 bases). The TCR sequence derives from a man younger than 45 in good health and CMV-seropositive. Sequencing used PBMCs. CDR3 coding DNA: TGTGCCAGCAGTTACTCAACAGGGAGCGGAGAGACCCAGTACTTC. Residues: CASSYSTGSGETQYF.